One and the same sample provided the 13 T cell receptor beta chains below, sequenced in a study of blood T cells in healthy people across ages. A second roughly 6 to 11 cycle PCR used barcoded and J-beta primers. One entry per CDR3 protein, called by TCRdb with MiXCR from the 5' RACE reads. The table lists about 1,500,000 distinct CDR3 sequences, roughly 40% of them singletons. Sequenced input: blood. These receptors were obtained from a woman younger than 35 in good health.

The gene calls are TRBV14 and TRBJ2-7; unclear D gene. The CDR3 covers 15 residues. CDR1 SGHDN and CDR2 FVKESK come from the germline V gene. Trimming shortened V by 1 base and J by 8 bases, and 18 bases separated the two germline ends. The chain's CDR3 is CASSQARVPPTKQYF. The DNA for the CDR3 is TGTGCCAGCAGCCAAGCTCGAGTACCTCCTACGAAGCAGTACTTC.

The V gene is TRBV4-2, the J gene TRBJ2-3, with D tentatively TRBD2 (5 bases). This CDR3 region has 15 residues. V was clipped by 0 bases and J by 5 bases, with 12 bases between them. Per germline, CDR1 LGHNA and CDR2 YNFKEQ. The CDR3 region is CASSQESSGEDTQYF. The CDR3 DNA reads as TGTGCCAGCAGCCAAGAAAGCTCCGGGGAAGATACGCAGTATTTT.

The gene calls are TRBV2 and TRBJ1-5, with a tentative D call TRBD1 (5 bases). Germline V gene lookup returns CDR1 SNHLY and CDR2 FYNNEI. Trimming removed 7 bases from V and 3 bases from J, with 10 bases in between. The CDR3 is 13 residues long. The CDR3 protein is CASTGFTNQPQHF. CDR3 bases: TGTGCCAGCACAGGGTTCACCAATCAGCCCCAGCATTTT.

The rearrangement uses TRBV3-1 and TRBJ2-7; no clear D. V shed 4 bases and J shed 6 bases, with 10 bases lying between them. Per the germline V gene, CDR1 is LGHDT and CDR2 is YNNKEL (reference sequence). The CDR3 spans 12 residues. CDR3 amino acids: CASSRVWVEQYF. The CDR3, as DNA: TGTGCCAGCAGCCGCGTTTGGGTCGAGCAGTACTTC.

The genes are TRBV5-1 and TRBJ2-1; 7 bases map to TRBD2. J was trimmed by 7 bases and V by 3 bases; bases with no gene match: 13. The CDR3 totals 16 residues. Per the germline V gene, CDR1 is SGHRS and CDR2 is YFSETQ. The CDR3 DNA reads TGCGCCAGCAGCTCCCTACCAAGCGGGATCGCGAATGAGCAGTTCTTC. Amino acid sequence: CASSSLPSGIANEQFF.

This sequence joins TRBV3-1 and TRBJ2-1; 7 bases are shared with TRBD1. The germline gives CDR1 LGHDT, CDR2 YNNKEL (reference sequence). This CDR3 contains 16 residues. Losses at the gene ends were 5 bases for V and 2 bases for J; bases not matched to a gene: 9. This CDR3 is CASSYSGQATYNEQFF. CDR3 coding DNA: TGTGCCAGCAGCTACTCAGGACAGGCCACCTACAATGAGCAGTTCTTC.

This rearrangement joins TRBV7-3 to TRBJ2-7; possibly TRBD1 for D (5 bases). The CDR3 spans 16 residues. CDR1 and CDR2 (germline): SGHTA, FQGTGA. V lost 2 bases and J 3 bases, leaving 17 bases between the germline ends. Here the CDR3 DNA reads TGTGCCAGCAGCTTATCTCTCACCACCAGGGACTACGAGCAGTACTTC. As protein: CASSLSLTTRDYEQYF.

The chain employs TRBV9 and TRBJ2-2; TRBD1 agrees at 7 bases. There are 16 residues in the CDR3. J was trimmed by 4 bases and V by 2 bases; bases with no gene match: 8. Germline V gene data show CDR1 as SGDLS and CDR2 as YYNGEE. The chain's CDR3 is CASSVYRDSFTGELFF. In nucleotides, the CDR3 is TGTGCCAGCAGCGTTTATAGGGACAGCTTCACCGGGGAGCTGTTTTTT. The complete variable domain, with remaining parts taken from reference TRBV9 and TRBJ2-2, reads DSGVTQTPKHLITATGQRVTLRCSPRSGDLSVYWYQQSLDQGLQFLIQYYNGEERAKGNILERFSAQQFPDLHSELNLSSLELGDSALYFCASSVYRDSFTGELFFGEGSRLTVL.

The chain has TRBV20-1 and TRBJ2-7; D is possibly TRBD1 (6 bases). Trimming removed 3 bases from V and 4 bases from J, with 13 bases in between. Germline loops: CDR1 DFQATT, CDR2 SNEGSKA (reference sequence). CDR3 length: 13 amino acids. CDR3 residues: CSASRGGVYEQYF. DNA of the CDR3: TGCAGTGCTAGTAGAGGGGGTGTTTACGAGCAGTACTTC.

This clonotype was picked up many times. The chain has TRBV29-1 and TRBJ2-7; TRBD1 agrees at 7 bases. The CDR3 extends over 12 amino acids. Per germline, CDR1 SQVTM and CDR2 ANQGSEA. V dropped 3 bases and J dropped 3; count of bases not matched to a gene: 2. The CDR3: CSVDRGNYEQYF. The CDR3 DNA follows: TGCAGCGTTGACAGGGGGAACTACGAGCAGTACTTC.

This clonotype was recorded a few times. This chain connects TRBV3-1 to TRBJ2-4; possible D gene TRBD1, 8 bases. The DNA end favors TRBJ2-7, so the J call may be wrong. The CDR3 runs to 15 residues. CDR1 is LGHDT, CDR2 YNNKEL, per germline (reference sequence). The CDR3 loop is CASSLGQGGSHEQYF. For the CDR3, the DNA is TGTGCCAGCAGTCTTGGACAGGGAGGGAGCCACGAGCAGTACTTC.

The V and J genes are TRBV12-3 or TRBV12-4 and TRBJ2-1; TRBD2 is a possible D gene (6 bases). This CDR3 region has 16 residues. Trimming left V 3 bases short and J 7 bases short, with 19 bases between. The CDR3 DNA is TGTGCCAGCAGTTTGGATGGTACCCCAGGGAGGAATGAGCAGTTCTTC. Translation gives CASSLDGTPGRNEQFF.

This clonotype was seen a few times. The chain recombines TRBV7-9 with TRBJ1-2; 7 bases align to TRBD1. V trimming: 5 bases; J trimming: 2 bases; junction bases outside the gene matches: 17. The germline V gene has CDR1 SEHNR and CDR2 FQNEAQ (reference sequence). The CDR3 runs to 18 residues. The CDR3 loop reads CASSPGGLNRGLNYGYTF. The CDR3 DNA follows: TGTGCCAGCAGCCCGGGGGGCCTTAACAGGGGTCTAAACTATGGCTACACCTTC.